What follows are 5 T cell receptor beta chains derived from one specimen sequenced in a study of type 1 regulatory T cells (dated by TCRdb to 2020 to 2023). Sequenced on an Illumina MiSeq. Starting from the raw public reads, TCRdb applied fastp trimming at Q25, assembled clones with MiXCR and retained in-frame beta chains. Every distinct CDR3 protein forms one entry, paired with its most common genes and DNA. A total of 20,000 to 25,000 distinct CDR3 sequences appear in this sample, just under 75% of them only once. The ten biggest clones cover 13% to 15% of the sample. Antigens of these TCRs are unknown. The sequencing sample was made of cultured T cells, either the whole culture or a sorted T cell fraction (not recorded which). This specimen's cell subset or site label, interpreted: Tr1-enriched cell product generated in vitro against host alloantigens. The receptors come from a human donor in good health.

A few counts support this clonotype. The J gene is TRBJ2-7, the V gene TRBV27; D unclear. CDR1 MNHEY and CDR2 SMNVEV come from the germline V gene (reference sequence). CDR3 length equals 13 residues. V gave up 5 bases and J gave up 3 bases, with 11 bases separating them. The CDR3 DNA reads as TGTGCCAGCAGTCGCGGCCGCGACTACGAGCAGTACTTC. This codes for CASSRGRDYEQYF.

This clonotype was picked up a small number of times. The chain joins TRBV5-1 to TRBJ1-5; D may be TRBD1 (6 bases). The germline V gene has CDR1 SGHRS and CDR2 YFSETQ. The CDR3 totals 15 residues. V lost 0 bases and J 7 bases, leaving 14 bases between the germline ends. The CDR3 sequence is CASSLDDFQGQPQHF. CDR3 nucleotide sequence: TGCGCCAGCAGCTTGGATGACTTCCAGGGGCAGCCCCAGCATTTT.

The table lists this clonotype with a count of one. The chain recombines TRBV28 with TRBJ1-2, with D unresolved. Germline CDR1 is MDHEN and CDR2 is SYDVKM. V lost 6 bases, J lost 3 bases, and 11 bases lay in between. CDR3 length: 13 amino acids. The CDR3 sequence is CASSPQSHYGYTF. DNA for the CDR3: TGTGCCAGCAGCCCTCAGAGCCACTATGGCTACACCTTC.

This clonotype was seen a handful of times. CDR3 nucleotide sequence: TGTGCCAGCAGATTCGGACCTAGCACAGATACGCAGTATTTT. This encodes CASRFGPSTDTQYF. J is TRBJ2-3 and V is TRBV7-2, with D uncertain. Looked up from germline, CDR1 is SGHTA and CDR2 is FQGNSA. This CDR3 comprises 14 residues. V gave up 6 bases and J gave up 0 bases, with 10 bases separating them.

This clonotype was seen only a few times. The CDR3 loop is CSATRVVNEQFF. The CDR3 DNA reads as TGCAGTGCCACCCGGGTTGTCAATGAGCAGTTCTTC. The chain joins TRBV20-1 to TRBJ2-1; no firm D call. The germline CDR1 and CDR2 sequences are DFQATT and SNEGSKA (reference sequence). CDR3 length: 12 amino acids. Trimming shortened V by 6 bases and J by 6 bases, and 12 bases separated the two germline ends.